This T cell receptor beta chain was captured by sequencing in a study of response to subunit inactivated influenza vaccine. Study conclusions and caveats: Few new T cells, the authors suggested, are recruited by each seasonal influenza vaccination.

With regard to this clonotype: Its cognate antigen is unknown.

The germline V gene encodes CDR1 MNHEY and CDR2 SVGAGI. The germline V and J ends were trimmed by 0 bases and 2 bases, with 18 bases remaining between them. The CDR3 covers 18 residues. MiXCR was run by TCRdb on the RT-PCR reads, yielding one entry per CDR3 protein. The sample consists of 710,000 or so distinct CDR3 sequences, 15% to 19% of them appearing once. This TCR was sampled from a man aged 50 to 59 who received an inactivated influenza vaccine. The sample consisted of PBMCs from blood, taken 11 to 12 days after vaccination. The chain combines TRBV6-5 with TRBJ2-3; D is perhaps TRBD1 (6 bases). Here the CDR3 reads CASSYSPRDNLPTDTQYF. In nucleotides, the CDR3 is TGTGCCAGCAGTTACTCCCCCCGGGACAACCTCCCCACAGATACGCAGTATTTT.